These 17 T cell receptor beta chains originate from one sample sequenced in a study of T cell repertoires in cytomegalovirus infection. Via MiXCR, TCRdb re-called the reads, giving one row per CDR3 protein. The data show 490,000 or so distinct CDR3 sequences, with 10% to 12% seen just once and roughly 10% held by the top ten. What was sequenced was PBMCs. The receptors derive from a human donor in good health (CMV status not recorded). Some clones in this sample may be carry-over from other donors' samples.

This clonotype came up many times. The chain uses TRBV24-1 and TRBJ2-3, with 7 bases aligning to TRBD2. Germline assignment: CDR1 KGHDR and CDR2 SFDVKD. The CDR3 spans 14 residues. V lost 5 bases to trimming and J lost 4 bases; unmatched junction nucleotides: 5. The CDR3 coding sequence is TGTGCCACCAGTGTCGGGAGGCGTTCAGATACGCAGTATTTT. Its protein product is CATSVGRRSDTQYF.

This clonotype was found many times. The rearrangement links TRBV27 to TRBJ1-4, with unresolved D. The CDR3 length is 14 residues. The V end lost 8 bases, the J end lost 8 bases, and 18 bases lay between the germline ends. Germline values: CDR1 MNHEY, CDR2 SMNVEV (reference sequence). The chain's CDR3 is CASSRGALGEKLFF. The DNA for the CDR3 is TGTGCCAGCTCTAGAGGCGCCCTAGGGGAAAAACTGTTTTTT.

This clonotype was detected many times. V gene TRBV3-1 combines with J gene TRBJ1-2; D ambiguous. V lost 5 bases to trimming and J lost 7 bases, with 8 bases between them. This CDR3 region has 11 residues. Germline CDR1 and CDR2: LGHDT and YNNKEL (reference sequence). The CDR3 DNA reads as TGTGCCAGCAGCTTAAGCGGTGGCTACACCTTC. Protein: CASSLSGGYTF.

This clonotype showed up many times. The chain has TRBV10-3 and TRBJ2-5; 12 bases align to TRBD2. J gave up 5 bases and V 2 bases, and 6 bases lay outside the gene matches. There are 16 residues in the CDR3. Per germline, CDR1 ENHRY and CDR2 SYGVKD. The CDR3 sequence is CAISEMTSGSSETQYF. DNA of the CDR3: TGTGCCATCAGTGAGATGACTAGCGGGAGTTCGGAGACCCAGTACTTC.

This clonotype was detected only a few times. The chain couples TRBV5-6 to TRBJ2-3, with a weak D call TRBD1 (6 bases). The CDR3 totals 14 residues. V lost 4 bases to trimming and J lost 6 bases, with 15 bases between them. Germline CDR1 and CDR2: SGHDT and YYEEEE. The CDR3 sequence: CASSDSGASDTQYF. CDR3 DNA sequence: TGTGCCAGCAGCGATTCAGGGGCCTCGGATACGCAGTATTTT.

This clonotype has only a few counts. J is TRBJ2-7 and V is TRBV29-1; 8 nucleotides match TRBD1. Germline values: CDR1 SQVTM, CDR2 ANQGSEA. Trimming removed 1 base from V and 5 bases from J; junction bases left unmatched: 4. This CDR3 comprises 13 residues. This CDR3 is CSVEADRGHEQYF. The DNA of the CDR3 is TGCAGCGTTGAAGCCGACAGGGGCCACGAGCAGTACTTC.

This clonotype was counted at least ten times. The chain has TRBV7-9 and TRBJ2-5, with D unresolved. CDR3 length equals 16 residues. Trimming cost V 5 bases and J 0 bases, with 16 bases left between them. Germline V lookup: CDR1 SEHNR, CDR2 FQNEAQ (reference sequence). CDR3 sequence (DNA): TGTGCCAGCAGCCCGCCATCGTACTTAAACCAAGAGACCCAGTACTTC. Amino acids: CASSPPSYLNQETQYF.

This clonotype showed up just a few times. CDR3: CASSRDNTEKLFF. For the CDR3, the DNA is TGTGCCAGCTCACGGGACAACACTGAAAAACTGTTTTTT. The V and J genes are TRBV18 and TRBJ1-4; D is possibly TRBD1 (6 bases). The CDR3 extends over 13 amino acids. Germline V gene sequence: CDR1 KGHSH, CDR2 LQKENI. The ends were cut back, 4 bases at V and 7 bases at J, with 10 bases in the middle. Full variable domain (missing parts from reference TRBV18 and TRBJ1-4): NAGVMQNPRHLVRRRGQEARLRCSPMKGHSHVYWYRQLPEEGLKFMVYLQKENIIDESGMPKERFSAEFPKEGPSILRIQQVVRGDSAAYFCASSRDNTEKLFFGSGTQLSVL.

This clonotype was seen at least ten times. CDR3 loop: CASSLGTSGHTGELFF. CDR3 sequence (DNA): TGTGCCAGCAGTTTAGGGACTAGCGGACACACCGGGGAGCTGTTTTTT. The V call is TRBV12-3 or TRBV12-4, the J call TRBJ2-2; 10 nucleotides line up with TRBD2. This CDR3 spans 16 amino acids. Trimming took 1 base from V and 3 from J; bases not matched to a gene: 2.

In this sample, this clonotype turned up many times. The gene calls are TRBV10-3 and TRBJ2-7; D call uncertain. Looked up from germline, CDR1 is ENHRY and CDR2 is SYGVKD. V was cut by 0 bases and J by 3 bases, with 12 bases left in between. This CDR3 contains 15 residues. The CDR3, as DNA: TGTGCCATCAGTGAGTCAACCCCGTCGGGCTACGAGCAGTACTTC. Its protein product is CAISESTPSGYEQYF.

This clonotype was detected ten times or more. Here the CDR3 DNA reads TGTGCCAGCCGCCCGACCCCGAGATCGGGGCTTGACGGCTACACCTTC. Residues: CASRPTPRSGLDGYTF. This chain links TRBV12-3 or TRBV12-4 with TRBJ1-2, with D possibly being TRBD1 (5 bases). CDR3 length equals 16 residues. V dropped 8 bases and J dropped 8 bases, with 27 bases sitting between them.

The J gene is TRBJ2-4, the V gene TRBV11-2; TRBD2 matches 15 bases. Germline assignment: CDR1 SGHAT and CDR2 FQNNGV. CDR3 length: 16 amino acids. V lost 3 bases to trimming and J lost 6 bases; unmatched junction nucleotides: 3. This CDR3 reads CASSLGLAGGRNIQYF. The DNA of the CDR3 is TGTGCCAGCAGCTTGGGACTAGCGGGGGGCAGAAACATTCAGTACTTC.

This clonotype was counted many times. The gene calls are TRBV7-9 and TRBJ2-1; D possibly corresponds to TRBD2 (5 bases). The V gene lost 4 bases and the J gene lost 6 bases, with 16 bases spanning the gap. Germline values: CDR1 SEHNR, CDR2 FQNEAQ (reference sequence). The CDR3 sequence is 15 residues long. The CDR3 region has the DNA TGTGCCAGCAGCTCCTGGGCCGGGGTCCTCAATGAGCAGTTCTTC. Residues: CASSSWAGVLNEQFF.

This clonotype was observed at least ten times. The chain joins TRBV7-3 to TRBJ2-7; 10 bases match TRBD2. Germline-derived CDR1 and CDR2 are SGHTA and FQGTGA. Losses at the gene ends were 7 bases for V and 5 bases for J; bases not matched to a gene: 20. The CDR3 length is 18 residues. This chain's CDR3 is CASTILVASGRGTHEQYF. In DNA, the CDR3 is TGTGCCAGCACAATACTCGTGGCTAGCGGGAGAGGAACCCACGAGCAGTACTTC.

V and J are TRBV27 and TRBJ1-2, with D possibly being TRBD1 (5 bases). V was cut by 1 base and J by 3 bases, with 9 bases left in between. CDR3 size: 14 residues. The germline V gene encodes CDR1 MNHEY and CDR2 SMNVEV (reference sequence). CDR3 DNA sequence: TGTGCCAGCAGTTTATATCTGGGGGACTATGGCTACACCTTC. As protein: CASSLYLGDYGYTF.

This clonotype has a count of ten or more. This chain connects TRBV12-3 or TRBV12-4 to TRBJ1-2; no clear D gene. The CDR3 has 11 residues. V lost 5 bases to trimming and J lost 7 bases, with 8 bases between them. The CDR3 nucleotides are TGTGCCAGCAGTCCCCTCGGTGGCTACACCTTC. Amino acid sequence: CASSPLGGYTF.

On this clonotype: Sequence at one end of the junction differs from germline and may be a read error. V usage is TRBV4-1 and J usage is TRBJ2-3; the match to TRBD2 covers 7 bases. The CDR3 is made up of 16 amino acids. Germline CDR1 reads MGHRA; CDR2 reads YSYEKL. CDR3 coding DNA: TGTGCCAGCAGCCAAGATATTGGGGGGGGCACAGATACGCAGTATTTT. It translates to CASSQDIGGGTDTQYF.